This T cell receptor beta chain came from a study of cytomegalovirus exposure and HLA in healthy donors. Across the whole study: Of all 400 or so donors who were genotyped, roughly 81% belonged to the Caucasian-associated ancestry cluster. Study results and caveats: A previous analysis found most TCR beta V segments productive roughly 87% or roughly 30% of the time. Among TCR beta chains of equal frequency, HLA-associated ones were more clonally expanded in a later analysis. Across all donors, roughly uniform sequencing depth was an assumption of the presence/absence analyses.

The CDR3 loop spans 16 amino acids. Germline V lookup: CDR1 MNHNY, CDR2 SVGAGI (reference sequence). V was pared by 5 bases and J by 2 bases, with 19 bases between. In the PCR, 60 Vbeta and 13 Jbeta primers were used. Profiled with immunoSEQ multiplex PCR; TCRdb holds only in-frame clones, not every one. The data hold 200,000 to 250,000 clones, with 85% to 90% observed a single time. Comment on this clone: Its antigen is still unknown.

The receptor was derived from a human donor in good health. This chain joins TRBV6-6 and TRBJ2-7, with TRBD2 as a possible D gene (6 bases). The sequencing input was PBMCs. For the CDR3, the DNA is TGTGCCAGCAGTCCGGGTTTGGCCGGGGGTCCCTACGAGCAGTACTTC. It encodes CASSPGLAGGPYEQYF.